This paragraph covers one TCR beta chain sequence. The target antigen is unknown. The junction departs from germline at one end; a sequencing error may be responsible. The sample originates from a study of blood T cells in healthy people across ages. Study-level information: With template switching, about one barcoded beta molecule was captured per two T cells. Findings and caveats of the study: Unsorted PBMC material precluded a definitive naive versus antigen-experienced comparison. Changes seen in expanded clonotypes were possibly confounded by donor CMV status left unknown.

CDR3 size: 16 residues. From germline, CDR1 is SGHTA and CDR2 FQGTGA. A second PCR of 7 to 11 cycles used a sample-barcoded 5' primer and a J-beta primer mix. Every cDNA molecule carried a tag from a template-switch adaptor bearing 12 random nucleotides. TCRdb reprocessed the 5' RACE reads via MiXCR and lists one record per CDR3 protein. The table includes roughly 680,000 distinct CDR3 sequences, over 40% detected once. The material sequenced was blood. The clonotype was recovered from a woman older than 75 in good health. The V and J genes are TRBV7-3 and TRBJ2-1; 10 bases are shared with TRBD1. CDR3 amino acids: CASSLRTGGLFDEQLF. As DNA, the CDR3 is TGTGCCAGCAGCTTAAGGACAGGGGGTCTCTTCGATGAGCAGTTATTC.